This is a list of T cell receptor beta chains from one sample in a study of OX40 agonist ivuxolimab in advanced cancers. TCRdb keeps only in-frame clones here, not all; method: immunoSEQ multiplex PCR. The table lists about 36,000 clones, 70% to 80% of them singletons. The material sequenced was CD4+ or CD8+ T cells sorted from blood, taken in a trial of the OX40 agonist ivuxolimab. The receptors derive from an adult with an advanced solid tumor such as melanoma, head and neck, liver or kidney cancer. Both conserved end residues are part of each CDR3. The order of the fields is V gene, CDR3 protein.

TRBV27	CASSSRLATNEKLFF
TRBV6-8	CASSYILWSGRGLSRSYNEQFF
TRBV6-6	CASSRLIGNTEAFF
TRBV6-1	CASSEFEGTGIYEQYF
TRBV11-2	CASSRQGMNTEAFF
TRBV4-1	CASSQEFTGGFYEQYF
TRBV10-3	CAISESEGLGQPQHF
TRBV19	CASSIDDQLRRVFRTEAFF
TRBV7-3	CASSLDPSYEQYF
TRBV15	CATRSYYDNEQFF
TRBV2	CASSDRPGAIYEQYF
TRBV7-9	CASSLEVTEAFF
TRBV6-1	CASSEFIYSSGNTIYF
TRBV5-4	CASSFGVIGEKLFF
TRBV7-9	CASSSSGYKETQYF
TRBV27	CASSSLRTRGGNEQFF
TRBV6-5	CASRYLTGTNTGELFF
TRBV7-9	CASSNRDRVTNEKLFF
TRBV5-6	CASSLDRGTNYGYTF
TRBV23-1	CASSRSIEMKRGRMTSYEQYF
TRBV6-6	CASSYVGRDTEAFF
TRBV30	CAWSGSRWEAGYTF
TRBV7-8	CASSPGHGEQYF
TRBV6-5	CASSPGTGSNQPQHF